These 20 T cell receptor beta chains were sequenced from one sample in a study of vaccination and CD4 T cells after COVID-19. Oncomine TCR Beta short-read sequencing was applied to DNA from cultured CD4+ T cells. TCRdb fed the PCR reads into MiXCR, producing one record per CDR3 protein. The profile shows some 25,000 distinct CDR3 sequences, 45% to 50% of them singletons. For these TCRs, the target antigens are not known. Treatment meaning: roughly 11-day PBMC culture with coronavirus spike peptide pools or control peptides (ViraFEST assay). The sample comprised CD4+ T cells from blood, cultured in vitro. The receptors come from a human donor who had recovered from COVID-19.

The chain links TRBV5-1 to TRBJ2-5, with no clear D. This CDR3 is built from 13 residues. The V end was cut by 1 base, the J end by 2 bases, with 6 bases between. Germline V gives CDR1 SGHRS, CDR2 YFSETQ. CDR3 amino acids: CASSLNVQETQYF. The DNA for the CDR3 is TGCGCCAGCAGCTTGAACGTTCAAGAGACCCAGTACTTC.

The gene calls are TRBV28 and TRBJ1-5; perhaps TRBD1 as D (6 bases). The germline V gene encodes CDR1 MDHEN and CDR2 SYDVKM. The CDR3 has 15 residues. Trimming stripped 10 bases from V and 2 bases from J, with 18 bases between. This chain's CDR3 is CATNRAGGGNQPQHF. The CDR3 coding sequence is TGTGCCACCAACCGAGCGGGGGGCGGCAATCAGCCCCAGCATTTT.

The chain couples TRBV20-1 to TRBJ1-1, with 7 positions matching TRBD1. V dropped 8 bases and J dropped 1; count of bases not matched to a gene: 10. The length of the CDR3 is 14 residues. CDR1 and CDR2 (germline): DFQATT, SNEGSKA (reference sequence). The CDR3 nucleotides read TGCAGTCCACCCAAGGGACAGCCGAACACTGAAGCTTTCTTT. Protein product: CSPPKGQPNTEAFF.

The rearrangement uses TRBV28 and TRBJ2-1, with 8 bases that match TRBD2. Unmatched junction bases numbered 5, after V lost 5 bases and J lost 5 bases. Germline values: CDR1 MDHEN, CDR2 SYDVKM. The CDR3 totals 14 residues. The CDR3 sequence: CASSVTSGNNEQFF. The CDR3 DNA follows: TGTGCCAGCAGTGTTACTAGCGGTAACAATGAGCAGTTCTTC.

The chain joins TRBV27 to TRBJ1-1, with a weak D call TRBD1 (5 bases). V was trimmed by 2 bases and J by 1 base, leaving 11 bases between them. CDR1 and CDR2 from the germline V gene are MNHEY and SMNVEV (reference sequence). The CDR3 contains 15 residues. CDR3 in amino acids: CASSLGTERNTEAFF. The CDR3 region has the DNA TGTGCCAGCAGTTTAGGGACGGAAAGGAACACTGAAGCTTTCTTT.

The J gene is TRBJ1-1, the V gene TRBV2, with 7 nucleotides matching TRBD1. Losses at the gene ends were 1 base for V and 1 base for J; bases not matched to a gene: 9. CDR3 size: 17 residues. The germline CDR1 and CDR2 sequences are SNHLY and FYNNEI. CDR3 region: CASSEGMTGRGNTEAFF. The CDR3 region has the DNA TGTGCCAGCAGTGAAGGCATGACAGGGAGGGGGAACACTGAAGCTTTCTTT.

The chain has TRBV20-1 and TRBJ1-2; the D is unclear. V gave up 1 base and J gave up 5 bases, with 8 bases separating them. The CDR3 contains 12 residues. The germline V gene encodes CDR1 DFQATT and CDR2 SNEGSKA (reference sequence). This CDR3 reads CSARGYAYGYTF. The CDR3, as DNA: TGCAGTGCTAGAGGATATGCATATGGCTACACCTTC.

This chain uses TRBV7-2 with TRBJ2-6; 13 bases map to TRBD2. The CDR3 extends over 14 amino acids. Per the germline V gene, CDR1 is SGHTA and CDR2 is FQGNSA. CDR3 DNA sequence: TGTGGGACTAGCGGGAGATCAGGGGCCAACGTCCTGACTTTC. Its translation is CGTSGRSGANVLTF.

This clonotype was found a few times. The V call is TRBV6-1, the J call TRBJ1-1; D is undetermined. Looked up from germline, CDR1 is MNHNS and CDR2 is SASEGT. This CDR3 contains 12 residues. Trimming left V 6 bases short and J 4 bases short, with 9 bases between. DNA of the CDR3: TGTGCCAGCAGCACGCGGCGCACTGAAGCTTTCTTT. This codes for CASSTRRTEAFF.

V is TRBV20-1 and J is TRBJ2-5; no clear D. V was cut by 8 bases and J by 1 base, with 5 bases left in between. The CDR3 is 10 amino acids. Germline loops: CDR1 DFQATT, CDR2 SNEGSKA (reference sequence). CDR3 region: CSSAQETQYF. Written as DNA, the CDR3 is TGCAGTTCCGCCCAAGAGACCCAGTACTTC.

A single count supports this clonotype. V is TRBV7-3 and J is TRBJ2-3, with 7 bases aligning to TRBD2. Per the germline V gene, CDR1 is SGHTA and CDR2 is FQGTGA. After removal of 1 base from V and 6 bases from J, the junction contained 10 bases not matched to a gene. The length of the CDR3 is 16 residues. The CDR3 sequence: CASSLNQWGGGDTQYF. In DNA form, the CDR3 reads TGTGCCAGCAGCTTAAACCAGTGGGGGGGAGGTGATACGCAGTATTTT.

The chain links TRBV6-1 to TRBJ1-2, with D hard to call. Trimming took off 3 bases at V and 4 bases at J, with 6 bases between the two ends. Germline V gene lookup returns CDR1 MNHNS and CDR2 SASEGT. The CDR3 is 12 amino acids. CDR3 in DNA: TGTGCCAGCAGTGAGGCAGTCTATGGCTACACCTTC. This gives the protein CASSEAVYGYTF.

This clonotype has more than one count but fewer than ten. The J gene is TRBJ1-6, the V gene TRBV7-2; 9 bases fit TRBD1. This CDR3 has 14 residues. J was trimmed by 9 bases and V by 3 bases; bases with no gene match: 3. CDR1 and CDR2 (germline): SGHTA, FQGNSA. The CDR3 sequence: CASSLGQGLSPLHF. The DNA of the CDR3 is TGTGCCAGCAGCTTGGGACAGGGCCTTTCACCCCTCCACTTT. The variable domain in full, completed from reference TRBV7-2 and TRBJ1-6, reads GAGVSQSPSNKVTEKGKDVELRCDPISGHTALYWYRQSLGQGLEFLIYFQGNSAPDKSGLPSDRFSAERTGGSVSTLTIQRTQQEDSAVYLCASSLGQGLSPLHFGNGTRLTVT.

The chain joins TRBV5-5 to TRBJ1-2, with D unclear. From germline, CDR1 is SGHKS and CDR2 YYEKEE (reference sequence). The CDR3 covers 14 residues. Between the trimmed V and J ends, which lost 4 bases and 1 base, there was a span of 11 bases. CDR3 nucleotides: TGTGCCAGCAGCCCCGGACGGGATAACTATGGCTACACCTTC. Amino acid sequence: CASSPGRDNYGYTF.

The CDR3 here is CASSLAGGDYGYTF. Here the CDR3 DNA reads TGCGCCAGCAGCTTGGCTGGGGGAGACTATGGCTACACCTTC. The V and J genes are TRBV5-1 and TRBJ1-2; D may be TRBD1 (5 bases). Germline-derived CDR1 and CDR2 are SGHRS and YFSETQ. Trimming cost V 0 bases and J 3 bases, with 9 bases left between them. This CDR3 is 14 amino acids long.

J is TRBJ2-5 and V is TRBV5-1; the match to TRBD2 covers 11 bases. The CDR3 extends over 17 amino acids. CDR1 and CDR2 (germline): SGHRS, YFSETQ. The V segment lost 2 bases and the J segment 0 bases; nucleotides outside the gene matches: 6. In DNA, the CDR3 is TGCGCCAGCAGCTTTACTAGCGGGGGCCAGTACCAAGAGACCCAGTACTTC. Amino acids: CASSFTSGGQYQETQYF.

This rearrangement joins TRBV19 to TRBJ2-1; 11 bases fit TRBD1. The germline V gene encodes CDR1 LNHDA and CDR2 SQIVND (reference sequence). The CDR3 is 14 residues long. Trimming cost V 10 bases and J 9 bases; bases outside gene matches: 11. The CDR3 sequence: CATRRTGGEGEQFF. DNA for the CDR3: TGTGCCACCAGACGGACAGGGGGCGAGGGTGAGCAGTTCTTC.

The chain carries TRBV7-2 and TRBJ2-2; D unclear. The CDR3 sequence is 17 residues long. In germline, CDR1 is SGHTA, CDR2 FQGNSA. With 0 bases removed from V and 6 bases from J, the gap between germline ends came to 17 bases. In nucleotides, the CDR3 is TGTGCCAGCAGCTTAGCCCTTGGCCGGTGGGTCCCCGGGGAGCTGTTTTTT. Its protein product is CASSLALGRWVPGELFF.

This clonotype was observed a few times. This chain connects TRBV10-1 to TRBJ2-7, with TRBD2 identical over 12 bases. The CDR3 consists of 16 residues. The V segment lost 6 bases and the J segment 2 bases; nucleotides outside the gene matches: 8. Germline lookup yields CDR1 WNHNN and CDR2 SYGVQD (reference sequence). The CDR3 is CASSATSGRTPYEQYF. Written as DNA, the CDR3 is TGCGCCAGCAGCGCGACTAGCGGGAGAACTCCCTACGAGCAGTACTTC.

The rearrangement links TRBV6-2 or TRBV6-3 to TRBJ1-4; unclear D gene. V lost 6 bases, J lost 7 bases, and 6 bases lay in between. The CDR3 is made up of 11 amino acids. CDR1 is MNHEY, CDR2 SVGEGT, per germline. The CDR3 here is CASSNAEKLFF. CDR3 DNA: TGTGCCAGCAGCAATGCTGAAAAACTGTTTTTT.